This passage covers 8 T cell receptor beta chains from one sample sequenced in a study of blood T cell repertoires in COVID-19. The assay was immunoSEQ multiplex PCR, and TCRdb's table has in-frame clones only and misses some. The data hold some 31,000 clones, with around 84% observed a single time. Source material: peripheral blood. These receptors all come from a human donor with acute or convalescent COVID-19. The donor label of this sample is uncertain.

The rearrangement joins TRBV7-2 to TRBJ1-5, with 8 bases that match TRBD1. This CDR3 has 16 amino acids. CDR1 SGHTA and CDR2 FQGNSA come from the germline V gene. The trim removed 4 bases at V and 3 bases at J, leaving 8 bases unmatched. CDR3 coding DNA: TGTGCCAGCAGCTCCCGGACAGGGATCGCCAATCAGCCCCAGCATTTT. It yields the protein CASSSRTGIANQPQHF.

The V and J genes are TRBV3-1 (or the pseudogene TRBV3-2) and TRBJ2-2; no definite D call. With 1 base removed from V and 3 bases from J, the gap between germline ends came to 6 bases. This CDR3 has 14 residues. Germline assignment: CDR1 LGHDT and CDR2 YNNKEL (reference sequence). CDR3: CASSQGRDTGELFF. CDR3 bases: TGTGCCAGCAGCCAAGGCCGGGACACCGGGGAGCTGTTTTTT.

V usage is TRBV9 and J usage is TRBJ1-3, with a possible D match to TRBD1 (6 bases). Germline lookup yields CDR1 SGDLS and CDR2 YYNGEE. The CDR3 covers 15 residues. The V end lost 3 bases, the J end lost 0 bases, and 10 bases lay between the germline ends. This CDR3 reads CASSATGNSGNTIYF. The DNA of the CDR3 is TGTGCCAGCAGCGCGACAGGTAACTCTGGAAACACCATATATTTT.

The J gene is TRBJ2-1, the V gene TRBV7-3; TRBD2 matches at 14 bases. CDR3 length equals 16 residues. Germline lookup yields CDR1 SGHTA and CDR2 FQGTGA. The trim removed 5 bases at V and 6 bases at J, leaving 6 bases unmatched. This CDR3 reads CASSQAGLAGVNEQFF. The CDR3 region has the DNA TGTGCCAGCAGCCAGGCGGGACTAGCGGGAGTCAATGAGCAGTTCTTC.

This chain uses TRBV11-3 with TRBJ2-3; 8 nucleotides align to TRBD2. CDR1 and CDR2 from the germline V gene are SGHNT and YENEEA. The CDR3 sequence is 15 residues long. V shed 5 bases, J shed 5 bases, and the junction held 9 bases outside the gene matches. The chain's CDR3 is CASSPGGGSVDTQYF. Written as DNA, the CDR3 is TGTGCCAGCAGCCCCGGGGGGGGATCGGTAGATACGCAGTATTTT. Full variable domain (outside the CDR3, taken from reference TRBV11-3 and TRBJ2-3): EAGVVQSPRYKIIEKKQPVAFWCNPISGHNTLYWYLQNLGQGPELLIRYENEEAVDDSQLPKDRFSAERLKGVDSTLKIQPAELGDSAVYLCASSPGGGSVDTQYFGPGTRLTVL.

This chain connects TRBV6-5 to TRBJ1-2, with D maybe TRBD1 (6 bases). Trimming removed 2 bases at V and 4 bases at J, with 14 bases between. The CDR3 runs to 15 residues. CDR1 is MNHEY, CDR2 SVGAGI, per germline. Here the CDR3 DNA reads TGTGCCAGCAGTTACGGTGGACAGCCCCCCTATGGCTACACCTTC. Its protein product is CASSYGGQPPYGYTF.

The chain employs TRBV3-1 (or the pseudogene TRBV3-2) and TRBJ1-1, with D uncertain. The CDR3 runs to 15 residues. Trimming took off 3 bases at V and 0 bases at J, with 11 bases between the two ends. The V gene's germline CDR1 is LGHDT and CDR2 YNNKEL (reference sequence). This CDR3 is CASSQDYSMNTEAFF. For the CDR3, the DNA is TGTGCCAGCAGCCAGGACTACAGCATGAACACTGAAGCTTTCTTT.

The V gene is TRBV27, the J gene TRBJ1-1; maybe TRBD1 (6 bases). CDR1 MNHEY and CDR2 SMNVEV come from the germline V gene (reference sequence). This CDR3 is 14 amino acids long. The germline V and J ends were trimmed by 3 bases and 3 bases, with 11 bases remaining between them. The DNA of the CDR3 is TGTGCCAGCAGTTTTCATGAGGGGGACACTGAAGCTTTCTTT. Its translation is CASSFHEGDTEAFF.